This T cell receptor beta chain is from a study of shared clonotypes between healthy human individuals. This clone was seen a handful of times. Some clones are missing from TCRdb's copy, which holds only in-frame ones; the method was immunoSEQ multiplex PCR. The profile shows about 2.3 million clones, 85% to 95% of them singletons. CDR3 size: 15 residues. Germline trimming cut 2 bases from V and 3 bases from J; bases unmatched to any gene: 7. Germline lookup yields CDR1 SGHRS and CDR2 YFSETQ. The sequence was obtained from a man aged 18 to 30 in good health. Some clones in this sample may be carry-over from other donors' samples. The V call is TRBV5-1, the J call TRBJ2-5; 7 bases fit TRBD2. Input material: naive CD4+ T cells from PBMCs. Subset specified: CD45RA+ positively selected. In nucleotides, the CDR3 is TGCGCCAGCAGCTTTTCGGCTAGCGGAGAAGAGACCCAGTACTTC. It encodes CASSFSASGEETQYF.